This record looks at one TCR beta chain sequence and its context. Its antigen is unidentified. With 5 bases clipped from V and 4 bases from J, the junction kept 10 bases outside the gene matches. Germline CDR1 and CDR2: SGHTA and FQGNSA. This CDR3 comprises 16 residues. The data stem from a study of OX40 agonist ivuxolimab in advanced cancers. Study background: Ivuxolimab, an antibody that agonizes OX40 (CD134), was administered to the patients. Study-wide results and caveats: Researchers report that CD8+ T cells had, on average, more expanded clones than CD4+.

The protocol was immunoSEQ multiplex PCR, while the TCRdb copy is restricted to in-frame clones and leaves out a portion. The sample holds under 65,000 clones, approximately 93% seen once. The origin of this receptor is an adult with an advanced solid tumor such as melanoma, head and neck, liver or kidney cancer. Source: CD4+ or CD8+ T cells sorted from blood, taken in a trial of the OX40 agonist ivuxolimab. V and J are TRBV7-2 and TRBJ2-2, with 7 bases lining up with TRBD2. The CDR3 DNA reads as TGTGCCAGCAGCCGAGGGAGGGGCCCCATCACCGGGGAGCTGTTTTTT. Protein: CASSRGRGPITGELFF.